This paragraph reports one T cell receptor beta chain. This table comes from immunoSEQ multiplex PCR, and its TCRdb copy is limited to in-frame clones, with some not included. This table has over 100,000 clones, around 90% appearing once. Germline CDR1 reads MNHEY; CDR2 reads SMNVEV (reference sequence). The CDR3 spans 15 residues. V gave up 8 bases and J gave up 5 bases; unmatched junction bases: 14. The data are from a study of control samples from healthy donors and cancer patients. This receptor was taken from a woman aged 18-29 years in good health. Input material: blood. V is TRBV27 and J is TRBJ2-7; 8 bases fit TRBD2. CDR3 nucleotide sequence: TGTGCCAGCTTCGGGCTAGCGGGTGGGGAGGACGAGCAGTACTTC. Translated, it gives CASFGLAGGEDEQYF.